The sequence of this T cell receptor beta chain was determined in a study of neurological immune-mediated disorders. From the 5' RACE reads, TCRdb called clonotypes with MiXCR, one entry per CDR3 protein. The data contain about 50,000 distinct CDR3 sequences, around 2% of them seen just once; the ten biggest clones take up approximately 2.3%. CDR1 and CDR2 from the germline V gene are SGHAT and FQNNGV. Trimming cost V 4 bases and J 9 bases; bases outside gene matches: 9. This CDR3 region has 14 residues. This clonotype was observed many times. This clonotype was obtained from a woman between 40 and 55 years old with multiple sclerosis. The rearrangement joins TRBV11-2 to TRBJ1-5; 7 positions agree with TRBD1. Sequenced: PBMCs. CDR3 coding DNA: TGTGCCAGCAGCTCCGGTAAGGGGGCTGGGCCCCAGCATTTT. Amino acids: CASSSGKGAGPQHF. Complete variable domain (other parts from reference TRBV11-2 and TRBJ1-5): EAGVAQSPRYKIIEKRQSVAFWCNPISGHATLYWYQQILGQGPKLLIQFQNNGVVDDSQLPKDRFSAERLKGVDSTLKIQPAKLEDSAVYLCASSSGKGAGPQHFGDGTRLSIL.